One TCR beta chain is described in this entry. Its antigen is still unknown. A history of autoimmune disease or systemic immunosuppression excluded patients. Germline V lookup: CDR1 ENHRY, CDR2 SYGVKD. The V end was cut by 3 bases, the J end by 0 bases, with 2 bases between. The CDR3 totals 12 residues. The data were taken from a study of OX40 agonist ivuxolimab in advanced cancers. Study conclusions and caveats: There were, on average, more expanded clones in CD8+ T cells than in CD4+.

Libraries were prepared by immunoSEQ multiplex PCR; TCRdb keeps only in-frame clonotypes and omits some of them. The sample records about 79,000 clones, about 90% being singletons. The J gene is TRBJ1-1, the V gene TRBV10-3; D remains ambiguous. The source was CD4+ or CD8+ T cells sorted from blood, collected in a trial of the OX40 agonist ivuxolimab. The source is an adult with an advanced solid tumor such as melanoma, head and neck, liver or kidney cancer. This chain's CDR3 is CAISEMNTEAFF. Here the CDR3 DNA reads TGTGCCATCAGTGAAATGAACACTGAAGCTTTCTTT.